These 14 T cell receptor beta chains were all obtained from the same sample, sequenced in a study of shared clonotypes between healthy human individuals. Sequenced by immunoSEQ multiplex PCR; TCRdb stores in-frame clones only, minus some. The sample yields about 2.3 million clones, 92% seen once. Sequencing was done on a sample of naive CD4+ T cells from PBMCs. Subset reported: CD45RA+ positively selected. The receptors here all came from a man in his late teens or twenties in good health. Some clones in this sample may be carry-over from other donors' samples.

Comments on this clone: Within the sample, other DNA sequences also encode this same CDR3. In DNA form, the CDR3 reads TGTGCCAGCAGTTTGGGGGGGTCTGGAAACACCATATATTTT. Residues: CASSLGGSGNTIYF. The chain links TRBV28 to TRBJ1-3; maybe TRBD1 (5 bases). This CDR3 has 14 amino acids. From germline, CDR1 is MDHEN and CDR2 SYDVKM. The V end lost 3 bases, the J end lost 1 base, and 7 bases lay between the germline ends. The full variable domain, with the rest looked up from reference TRBV28 and TRBJ1-3, is DVKVTQSSRYLVKRTGEKVFLECVQDMDHENMFWYRQDPGLGLRLIYFSYDVKMKEKGDIPEGYSVSREKKERFSLILESASTNQTSMYLCASSLGGSGNTIYFGEGSWLTVV.

The V call is TRBV7-9, the J call TRBJ1-2, with D hard to call. The CDR3 covers 16 residues. V dropped 1 base and J dropped 5 bases, with 17 bases sitting between them. The germline CDR1 and CDR2 sequences are SEHNR and FQNEAQ (reference sequence). CDR3 sequence reads: CASSLEALGRAYGYTF. CDR3 coding DNA: TGTGCCAGCAGCTTAGAGGCCCTCGGGAGAGCGTATGGCTACACCTTC.

This clone was observed a handful of times. The chain combines TRBV5-1 with TRBJ1-1; D is uncertain. In germline, CDR1 is SGHRS, CDR2 YFSETQ. Trimming stripped 2 bases from V and 2 bases from J, with 13 bases between. This CDR3 spans 15 amino acids. This chain's CDR3 is CASSFAGPGNTEAFF. The CDR3 coding sequence is TGCGCCAGCAGCTTCGCAGGACCAGGAAACACTGAAGCTTTCTTT.

V usage is TRBV30 and J usage is TRBJ2-7, with TRBD2 matching over 9 bases. With V trimmed by 2 bases and J by 3 bases, 8 bases remained unmatched. The CDR3 runs 15 residues. Germline assignment: CDR1 GTSNPN and CDR2 SVGIG (reference sequence). CDR3 amino acids: CAWSLPGGRVYEQYF. CDR3 nucleotide sequence: TGTGCCTGGAGTCTCCCGGGCGGGAGGGTCTACGAGCAGTACTTC.

This clone was found a few times. The rearrangement uses TRBV6-5 and TRBJ1-1; possibly TRBD1 for D (6 bases). The CDR3 consists of 13 residues. V lost 6 bases and J 1 base, leaving 9 bases between the germline ends. CDR1 is MNHEY, CDR2 SVGAGI, per germline. This CDR3 reads CASSKTGNTEAFF. CDR3 DNA: TGTGCCAGCAGCAAGACAGGGAACACTGAAGCTTTCTTT.

The V gene is TRBV28, the J gene TRBJ1-2; TRBD1 aligns across 7 bases. The CDR3 covers 15 residues. The trim removed 5 bases at V and 7 bases at J, leaving 13 bases unmatched. CDR1 and CDR2 from the germline V gene are MDHEN and SYDVKM. The DNA for the CDR3 is TGTGCCAGCAGTGCCCTATTAGGGGGCGGACGTGGCTACACCTTC. This encodes CASSALLGGGRGYTF.

This chain links TRBV25-1 with TRBJ2-5; D remains unclear. V shed 1 base and J shed 5 bases, with 8 bases lying between them. The CDR3 runs 13 residues. CDR1 and CDR2 from the germline V gene are MGHDK and SYGVNS. This CDR3 reads CASSESLRETQYF. CDR3 nucleotide sequence: TGTGCCAGCAGTGAATCCTTGAGGGAGACCCAGTACTTC.

Remarks on this clone: This CDR3 is also generated by other DNA sequences in the sample. V and J are TRBV5-1 and TRBJ1-4, with 7 positions matching TRBD1. Germline lookup yields CDR1 SGHRS and CDR2 YFSETQ. This CDR3 has 14 amino acids. V gave up 1 base and J gave up 5 bases; unmatched junction bases: 2. CDR3: CASSLTGVNEKLFF. In DNA form, the CDR3 reads TGCGCCAGCAGCTTGACAGGGGTAAATGAAAAACTGTTTTTT.

This clone has just a few counts. The CDR3: CASTLGNGNQPQHF. CDR3 nucleotide sequence: TGCGCCAGCACTCTGGGGAATGGCAATCAGCCCCAGCATTTT. This rearrangement joins TRBV10-1 to TRBJ1-5; D unclear. V was cut by 7 bases and J by 2 bases, with 12 bases left in between. CDR1 and CDR2 from the germline V gene are WNHNN and SYGVQD (reference sequence). The CDR3 is 14 amino acids.

This sequence joins TRBV27 and TRBJ2-7, with no clear D. Germline CDR1 is MNHEY and CDR2 is SMNVEV (reference sequence). Trimming took off 3 bases at V and 3 bases at J, with 15 bases between the two ends. CDR3 length equals 15 residues. The CDR3 reads CASSLLLAGDYEQYF. The CDR3 region has the DNA TGTGCCAGCAGTTTGTTGTTGGCTGGGGACTACGAGCAGTACTTC.

The V gene is TRBV16, the J gene TRBJ1-3; D remains ambiguous. CDR1 is KGHSY and CDR2 is FQNENV in the germline V gene. The CDR3 has 17 residues. V lost 1 base to trimming and J lost 0 bases, with 13 bases between them. CDR3 sequence: CASSQWNLGSSGNTIYF. The CDR3 DNA is TGTGCCAGCAGCCAATGGAACCTCGGGAGCTCTGGAAACACCATATATTTT.

The chain recombines TRBV14 with TRBJ2-7, with a tentative D call TRBD2 (5 bases). Trimming removed 1 base from V and 6 bases from J, with 10 bases in between. The CDR3 has 13 amino acids. The germline V gene encodes CDR1 SGHDN and CDR2 FVKESK. As DNA, the CDR3 is TGTGCCAGCAGCCAAGTGACCCGGGGCGAGCAGTACTTC. As protein: CASSQVTRGEQYF.

Turning to this clone: The same CDR3 arises from other DNA sequences in this sample as well. This chain joins TRBV27 and TRBJ2-7; no clear D. The V end lost 5 bases, the J end lost 4 bases, and 12 bases lay between the germline ends. The CDR3 is 13 residues long. The germline V gene encodes CDR1 MNHEY and CDR2 SMNVEV (reference sequence). The CDR3 coding sequence is TGTGCCAGCAGTCCCTCAAGATTTTACGAGCAGTACTTC. As protein: CASSPSRFYEQYF.

The chain carries TRBV6-4 and TRBJ2-3, with D perhaps TRBD1 or TRBD2 (5 bases each). The CDR3 is 13 residues long. V was trimmed by 6 bases and J by 2 bases, leaving 9 bases between them. CDR1 MRHNA and CDR2 SNTAGT come from the germline V gene. The CDR3 is CASSRETTDTQYF. For the CDR3, the DNA is TGTGCCAGCAGCAGGGAGACCACAGATACGCAGTATTTT.